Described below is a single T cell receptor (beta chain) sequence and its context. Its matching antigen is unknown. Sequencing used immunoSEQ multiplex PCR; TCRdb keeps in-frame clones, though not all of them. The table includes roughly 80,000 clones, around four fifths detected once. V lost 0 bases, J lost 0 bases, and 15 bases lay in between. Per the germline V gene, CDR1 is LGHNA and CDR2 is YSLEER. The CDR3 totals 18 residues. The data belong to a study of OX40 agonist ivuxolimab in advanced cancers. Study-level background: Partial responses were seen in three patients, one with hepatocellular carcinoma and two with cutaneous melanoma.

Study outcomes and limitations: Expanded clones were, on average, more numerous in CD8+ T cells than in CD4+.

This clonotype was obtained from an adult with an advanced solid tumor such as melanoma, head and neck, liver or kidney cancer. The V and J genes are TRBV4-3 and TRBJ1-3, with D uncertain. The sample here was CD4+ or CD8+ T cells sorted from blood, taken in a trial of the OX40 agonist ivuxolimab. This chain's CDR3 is CASSQDGSSSSSGNTIYF. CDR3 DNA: TGCGCCAGCAGCCAAGATGGCTCTTCGAGCAGCTCTGGAAACACCATATATTTT.